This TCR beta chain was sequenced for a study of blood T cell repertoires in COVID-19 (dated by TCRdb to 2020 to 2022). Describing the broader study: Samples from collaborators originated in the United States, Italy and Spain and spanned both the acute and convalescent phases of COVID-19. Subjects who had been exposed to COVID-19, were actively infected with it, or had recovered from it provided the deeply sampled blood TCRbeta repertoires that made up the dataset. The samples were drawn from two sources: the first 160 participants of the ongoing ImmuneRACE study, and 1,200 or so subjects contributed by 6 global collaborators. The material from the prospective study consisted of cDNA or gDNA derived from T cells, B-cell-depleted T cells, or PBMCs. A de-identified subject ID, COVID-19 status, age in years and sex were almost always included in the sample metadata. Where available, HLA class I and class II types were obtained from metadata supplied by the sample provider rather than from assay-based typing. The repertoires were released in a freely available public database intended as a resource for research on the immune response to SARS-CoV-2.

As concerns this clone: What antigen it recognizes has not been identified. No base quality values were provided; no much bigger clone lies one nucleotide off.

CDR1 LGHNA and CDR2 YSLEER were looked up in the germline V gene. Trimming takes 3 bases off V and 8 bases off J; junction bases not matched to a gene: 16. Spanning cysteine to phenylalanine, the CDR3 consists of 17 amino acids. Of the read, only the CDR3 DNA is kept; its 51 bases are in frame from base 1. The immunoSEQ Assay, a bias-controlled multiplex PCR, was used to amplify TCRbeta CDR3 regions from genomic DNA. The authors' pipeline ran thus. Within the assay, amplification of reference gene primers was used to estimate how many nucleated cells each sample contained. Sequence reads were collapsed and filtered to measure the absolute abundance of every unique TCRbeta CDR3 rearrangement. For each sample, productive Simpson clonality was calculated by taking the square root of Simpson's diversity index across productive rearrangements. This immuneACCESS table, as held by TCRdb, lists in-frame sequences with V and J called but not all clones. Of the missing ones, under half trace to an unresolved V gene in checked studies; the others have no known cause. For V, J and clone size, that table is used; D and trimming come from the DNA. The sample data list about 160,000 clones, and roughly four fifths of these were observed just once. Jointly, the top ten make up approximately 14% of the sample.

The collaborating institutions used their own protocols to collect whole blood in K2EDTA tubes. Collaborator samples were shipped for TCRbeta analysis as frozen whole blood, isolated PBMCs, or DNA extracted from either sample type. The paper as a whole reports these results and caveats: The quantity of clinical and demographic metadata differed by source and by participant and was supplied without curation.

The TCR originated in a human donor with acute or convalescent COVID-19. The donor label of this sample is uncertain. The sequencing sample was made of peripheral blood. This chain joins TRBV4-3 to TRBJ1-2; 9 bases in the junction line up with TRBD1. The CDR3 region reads CASSQNRTPDRGNGYTF. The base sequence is TGCGCCAGCAGCCAGAATAGAACCCCTGACAGGGGGAACGGCTACACCTTC.